The rows below give T cell receptor beta chains drawn from one sample of a study of neurological immune-mediated disorders. MiXCR, applied by TCRdb to the 5' RACE reads, yields one record per CDR3 protein. Of over 60,000 distinct CDR3 sequences in the sample, under 5% are singletons; the top ten hold about 3.2%. The specimen was PBMCs. The receptors shown here come from a woman aged 50 to 60 with multiple sclerosis. CDR3s include the opening cysteine and the closing phenylalanine or tryptophan. D genes are given only for firm matches. Part of the rows lack a size; the others show once, few, many or a class for expanded clones.

V: TRBV7-2; J: TRBJ2-7; size: many; D: -; DNA: TGTGCCAGCAGCTTACGAGCAACCTACGAGCAGTACTTC; CDR3: CASSLRATYEQYF
V: TRBV5-5; J: TRBJ2-2; size: few; D: -; DNA: TGTGCCAGCAGCTTGGTGTTGGCGAACACCGGGGAGCTGTTTTTT; CDR3: CASSLVLANTGELFF
V: TRBV7-8; J: TRBJ1-5; size: few; D: -; DNA: TGTGCCAGCACCATGAGGGGGGGGATGAATCAGCCCCAGAATTTT; CDR3: CASTMRGGMNQPQNF
V: TRBV5-1; J: TRBJ1-5; size: many; D: TRBD1; DNA: TGCGCCAGCAGCTTAACAGGGGGCGAAGTGCAGCCCCAGCATTTT; CDR3: CASSLTGGEVQPQHF
V: TRBV29-1; J: TRBJ2-1; size: many; D: TRBD2; DNA: TGCAGCGTAGAAACTAGCGGGGGGGCTTATGAGCAGTTCTTC; CDR3: CSVETSGGAYEQFF
V: TRBV5-1; J: TRBJ1-1; size: many; D: -; DNA: TGCGCCAGCAGCCCAGACGGGACAGAAGCTTTCTTT; CDR3: CASSPDGTEAFF
V: TRBV20-1; J: TRBJ2-7; size: many; D: -; DNA: TGCAGTGCTAGCCCCGGCGGGATCGAGCAGTACTTC; CDR3: CSASPGGIEQYF
V: TRBV20-1; J: TRBJ2-2; size: many; D: -; DNA: TGCAGTGCCTCGGCCCCCAGTCGGACCGGGGAGCTGTTTTTT; CDR3: CSASAPSRTGELFF
V: TRBV12-3/TRBV12-4; J: TRBJ1-5; size: many; D: -; DNA: TGTGCCAGCAGTGAAAGGGTTAGCAATCAGCCCCAGCATTTT; CDR3: CASSERVSNQPQHF
V: TRBV4-2; J: TRBJ2-1; size: many; D: -; DNA: TGTGCCAGCAGCCAAGACGGCGCAGGTGAGCAGTTCTTC; CDR3: CASSQDGAGEQFF
V: TRBV6-2/TRBV6-3; J: TRBJ1-1; size: few; D: -; DNA: TGTGCCAGCAGTTACAAGGGCACTGAAGCTTTCTTT; CDR3: CASSYKGTEAFF
V: TRBV5-6; J: TRBJ1-5; size: few; D: TRBD1; DNA: TGTGCCAGCAGCCGGGACAGGAACAATCAGCCCCAGAATTTT; CDR3: CASSRDRNNQPQNF
V: TRBV25-1; J: TRBJ1-6; size: many; D: -; DNA: TGTGCCAGCAGTGAGGAGGTTCTGGGTAATTCACCCCTCCACTTT; CDR3: CASSEEVLGNSPLHF
V: TRBV20-1; J: TRBJ2-7; size: many; D: -; DNA: TGCAGTGCTAGCAGCCAGTCCTACGAGCAGTACTTC; CDR3: CSASSQSYEQYF
V: TRBV25-1; J: TRBJ1-5; size: many; D: TRBD1; DNA: TGTACCAGCAGCCCAAAGGGACAGGGTGGACAGCCCCAGCATTTT; CDR3: CTSSPKGQGGQPQHF
V: TRBV15; J: TRBJ1-4; size: -; D: -; DNA: TGTGCCACCCGAGGGGGGATTGTTGAAAAACTGTTTTTT; CDR3: CATRGGIVEKLFF
V: TRBV5-5; J: TRBJ2-7; size: many; D: TRBD1; DNA: TGTGCCAGCAGCTTCCGCGACAGGGAGCTCTACGAGCAGTACTTC; CDR3: CASSFRDRELYEQYF
V: TRBV25-1; J: TRBJ1-6; size: -; D: TRBD1; DNA: TGTGCCAGCAGCCCGACAGGGGGTGATTCACCCCTCAACTTT; CDR3: CASSPTGGDSPLNF
V: TRBV6-4; J: TRBJ1-4; size: many; D: TRBD1; DNA: TGTGCCAGCAGTGAAAGGGGGACAGGGAATGAAAAACTGTTTTTT; CDR3: CASSERGTGNEKLFF